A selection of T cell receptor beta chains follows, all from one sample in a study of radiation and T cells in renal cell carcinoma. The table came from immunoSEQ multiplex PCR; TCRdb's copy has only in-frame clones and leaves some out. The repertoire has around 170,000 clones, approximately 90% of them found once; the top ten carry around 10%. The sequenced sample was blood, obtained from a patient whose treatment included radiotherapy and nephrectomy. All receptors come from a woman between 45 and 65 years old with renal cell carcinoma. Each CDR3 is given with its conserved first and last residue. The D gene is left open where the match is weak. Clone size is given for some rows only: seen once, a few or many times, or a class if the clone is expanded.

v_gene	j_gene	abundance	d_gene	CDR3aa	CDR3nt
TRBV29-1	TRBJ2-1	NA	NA	CSVEFPRGFNEQFF	TGCAGCGTTGAATTCCCCCGCGGGTTCAATGAGCAGTTCTTC
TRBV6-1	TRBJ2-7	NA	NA	CASNWEVSYEQYF	TGTGCCAGCAACTGGGAGGTCTCCTACGAGCAGTACTTC
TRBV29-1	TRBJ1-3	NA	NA	CSVKREGNTIYF	TGCAGCGTGAAGAGGGAGGGAAACACCATATATTTT
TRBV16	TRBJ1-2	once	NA	CASSQLAGNYGYTF	TGTGCCAGCAGCCAATTGGCTGGGAACTATGGCTACACCTTC
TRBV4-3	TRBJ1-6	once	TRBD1	CASSQDRRQGNSPLHF	TGCGCCAGCAGCCAAGATCGGAGACAGGGAAATTCACCCCTCCACTTT
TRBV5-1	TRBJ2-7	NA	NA	CASSSKAEGNNEQYF	TGCGCCAGCAGCTCAAAAGCGGAGGGCAATAACGAGCAGTACTTC
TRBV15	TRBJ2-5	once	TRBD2	CATSREIAGEQETQYF	TGTGCCACCAGCAGAGAAATAGCGGGGGAGCAAGAGACCCAGTACTTC
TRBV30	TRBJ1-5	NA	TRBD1	CAWSRGQGQNQPQHF	TGTGCCTGGAGTAGGGGGCAGGGCCAGAATCAGCCCCAGCATTTT
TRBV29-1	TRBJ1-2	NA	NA	CSVAAANYGYTF	TGCAGCGTTGCGGCAGCAAACTATGGCTACACCTTC
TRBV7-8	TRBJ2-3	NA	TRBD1	CASSLRQGRADTQYF	TGTGCCAGCAGCTTAAGACAGGGCAGGGCAGATACGCAGTATTTT
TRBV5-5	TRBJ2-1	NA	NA	CASISGLDSYNEQFF	TGTGCCAGCATATCGGGACTTGACTCCTACAATGAGCAGTTCTTC
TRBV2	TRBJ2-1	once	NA	CASRDTVSSYNEQFF	TGTGCCAGCAGGGATACAGTGAGCTCCTACAATGAGCAGTTCTTC
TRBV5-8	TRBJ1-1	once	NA	CASSLGPSTGGNTEAFF	TGTGCCAGCAGCTTGGGGCCCTCAACCGGAGGGAACACTGAAGCTTTCTTT
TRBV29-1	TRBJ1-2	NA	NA	CSVALRSANYGYTF	TGCAGCGTTGCCCTCCGGTCGGCCAACTATGGCTACACCTTC
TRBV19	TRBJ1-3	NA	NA	CASSPALGFSGNTIYF	TGTGCCAGTAGCCCGGCGTTGGGTTTCTCTGGAAACACCATATATTTT
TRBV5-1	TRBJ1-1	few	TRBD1	CASSRTGVQGTEAFF	TGCGCCAGCAGCCGGACAGGGGTACAGGGCACTGAAGCTTTCTTT
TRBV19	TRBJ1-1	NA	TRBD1	CASKTMDRGTEAFF	TGTGCCAGTAAGACGATGGACAGGGGAACTGAAGCTTTCTTT
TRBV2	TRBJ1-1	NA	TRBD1	CASRGQVLNTEAFF	TGTGCCAGCAGAGGACAGGTTCTGAACACTGAAGCTTTCTTT
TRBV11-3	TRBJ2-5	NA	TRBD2	CASSIRLAGTQETQYF	TGTGCCAGCAGCATAAGACTAGCGGGGACACAAGAGACCCAGTACTTC
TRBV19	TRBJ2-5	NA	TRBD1	CASRARQGRGETQYF	TGTGCCAGTAGAGCGAGACAGGGCCGCGGGGAGACCCAGTACTTC
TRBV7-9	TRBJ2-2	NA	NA	CASSPRVAPNGELFF	TGTGCCAGCAGCCCTAGAGTAGCCCCTAACGGGGAGCTGTTTTTT
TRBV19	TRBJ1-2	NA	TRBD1	CASSEEGAVWNYGYTF	TGTGCCAGTAGCGAGGAGGGGGCCGTATGGAACTATGGCTACACCTTC
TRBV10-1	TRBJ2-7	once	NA	CASEQAGYEQYF	TGCGCTAGCGAACAGGCCGGGTACGAGCAGTACTTC
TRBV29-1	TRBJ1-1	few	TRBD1	CSVVTQGGAFF	TGCAGCGTTGTAACTCAGGGGGGGGCTTTCTTT
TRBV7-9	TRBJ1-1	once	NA	CASSPRGRTLLAFF	TGTGCCAGCAGCCCGCGGGGGAGAACACTGCTCGCTTTCTTT
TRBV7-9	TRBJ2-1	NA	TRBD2	CASSLAILGGGARNEQFF	TGTGCCAGCAGCTTAGCGATCCTTGGCGGGGGGGCTCGCAATGAGCAGTTCTTC
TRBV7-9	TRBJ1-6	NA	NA	CASSSREGISPLHF	TGTGCCAGCAGCTCAAGAGAAGGGATTTCACCCCTCCACTTT
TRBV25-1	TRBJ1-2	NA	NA	CASRMAGYYGYTF	TGTGCCAGCAGAATGGCGGGCTACTATGGCTACACCTTC
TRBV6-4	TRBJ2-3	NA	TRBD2	CASSDSSGGIGTDTQYF	TGTGCCAGCAGTGACAGTAGCGGGGGCATCGGCACAGATACGCAGTATTTT
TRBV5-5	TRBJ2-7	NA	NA	CASSLVAQTAHEQYF	TGTGCCAGCAGCTTGGTTGCGCAGACGGCCCACGAGCAGTACTTC
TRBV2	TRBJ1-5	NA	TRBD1	CASKETGFSNQPQHF	TGTGCCAGCAAAGAGACAGGGTTTAGCAATCAGCCCCAGCATTTT
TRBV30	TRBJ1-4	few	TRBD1	CAWRPRDRGYEKLFF	TGTGCCTGGAGGCCAAGGGACAGGGGGTATGAAAAACTGTTTTTT
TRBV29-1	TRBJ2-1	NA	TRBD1	CSVGQGAGNEQFF	TGCAGCGTTGGACAGGGGGCCGGCAATGAGCAGTTCTTC
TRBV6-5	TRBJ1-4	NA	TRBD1	CASSYGQGGLLFF	TGTGCCAGCAGTTATGGTCAGGGGGGGTTACTGTTTTTT
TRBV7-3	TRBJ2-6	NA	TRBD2	CASSPFPITGLLISGANVLTF	TGTGCCAGCAGCCCATTCCCAATTACGGGACTACTGATCTCTGGGGCCAACGTCCTGACTTTC
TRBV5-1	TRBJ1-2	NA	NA	CASSLDRLGGGYTF	TGCGCCAGCAGCTTGGACCGCCTGGGTGGTGGCTACACCTTC
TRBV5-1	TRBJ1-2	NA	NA	CASRGAHGYTF	TGCGCCAGCAGGGGGGCCCATGGCTACACCTTC
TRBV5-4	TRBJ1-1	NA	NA	CASSQPFYWGEDTEAFF	TGTGCCAGCAGCCAACCGTTTTATTGGGGGGAGGACACTGAAGCTTTCTTT
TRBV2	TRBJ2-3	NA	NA	CASSVEGGGPDTQYF	TGTGCCAGCAGTGTGGAGGGAGGGGGCCCAGATACGCAGTATTTT
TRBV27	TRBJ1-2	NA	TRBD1	CATRWRDRDSGYTF	TGTGCCACCAGATGGAGGGACAGGGATTCTGGCTACACCTTC
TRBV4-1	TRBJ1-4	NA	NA	CASSHPARSGHEKLFF	TGCGCCAGCAGCCATCCCGCCAGGTCCGGGCATGAAAAACTGTTTTTT
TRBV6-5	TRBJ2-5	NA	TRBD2	CASSDSGAGETQYF	TGTGCCAGCAGTGATAGCGGAGCGGGGGAGACCCAGTACTTC
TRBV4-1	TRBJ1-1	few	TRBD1	CASSHPGTGDEAFF	TGCGCCAGCAGCCACCCCGGGACAGGAGACGAAGCTTTCTTT
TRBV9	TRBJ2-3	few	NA	CASSVVSTDTQYF	TGTGCCAGCAGCGTCGTCAGCACAGATACGCAGTATTTT
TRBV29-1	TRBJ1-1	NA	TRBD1	CSVVQGQNTEAFF	TGCAGCGTAGTACAGGGGCAGAACACTGAAGCTTTCTTT
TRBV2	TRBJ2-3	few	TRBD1	CASTGGRADTQYF	TGTGCCAGCACAGGGGGAAGGGCAGATACGCAGTATTTT
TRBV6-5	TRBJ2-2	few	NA	CASSRGSTSGELFF	TGTGCCAGCAGCAGAGGATCAACTTCCGGGGAGCTGTTTTTT
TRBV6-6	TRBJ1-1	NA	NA	CASSYLGNTEAFF	TGTGCCAGCAGTTACCTAGGGAACACTGAAGCTTTCTTT
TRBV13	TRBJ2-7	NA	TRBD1	CASSRDRGYEQYF	TGTGCCAGCAGTCGGGACAGGGGCTACGAGCAGTACTTC
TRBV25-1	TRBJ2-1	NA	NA	CASSDSGPKGNEQFF	TGTGCCAGCAGTGATTCTGGCCCGAAGGGGAATGAGCAGTTCTTC
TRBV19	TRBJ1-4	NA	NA	CASSTLRAGRREKLFF	TGTGCCAGTAGTACTCTCAGGGCTGGCCGAAGGGAAAAACTGTTTTTT